A single sample gave rise to the 5 T cell receptor beta chains below, sequenced in a study of blood T cell repertoires in COVID-19. Clones were read by immunoSEQ multiplex PCR, and TCRdb kept only the in-frame ones, dropping some. Here the sample spans 250,000 to 350,000 clones, 90% being singletons. Input material: PBMCs or T cells enriched from blood (not recorded which). Receptors originate from a woman between 18 and 29 years old with acute COVID-19.

The rearrangement joins TRBV6-5 to TRBJ2-5; TRBD2 agrees at 9 bases. Germline assignment: CDR1 MNHEY and CDR2 SVGAGI. V gave up 6 bases and J gave up 1 base; unmatched junction bases: 3. This CDR3 contains 14 residues. CDR3 DNA: TGTGCCAGCAGGTCGACTAGCGGCCAAGAGACCCAGTACTTC. This sequence encodes CASRSTSGQETQYF.

The chain is built from TRBV28 and TRBJ1-6, with D uncertain. Between the trimmed V and J ends, which lost 5 bases and 7 bases, there was a span of 15 bases. The CDR3 is 15 amino acids. Germline assignment: CDR1 MDHEN and CDR2 SYDVKM. CDR3: CASSPNPVRNSPLHF. The CDR3 DNA reads as TGTGCCAGCAGTCCCAACCCTGTTCGGAATTCACCCCTCCACTTT.

This clone was seen just once. The genes are TRBV29-1 and TRBJ2-7; no clear D gene. V was cut by 7 bases and J by 2 bases, with 15 bases left in between. There are 13 residues in the CDR3. Germline CDR1 SQVTM, CDR2 ANQGSEA. The CDR3 nucleotides are TGCAGCGCTAGACATCTCCTACCCTACGAGCAGTACTTC. Translated, it gives CSARHLLPYEQYF.

This clone appeared a single time. V and J are TRBV3-1 (or the pseudogene TRBV3-2) and TRBJ1-5, with 7 bases lining up with TRBD1. The V gene end was trimmed by 3 bases and the J gene end by 1 base; junction bases not matched to a gene: 3. The CDR3 spans 15 residues. Germline CDR1 LGHDT, CDR2 YNNKEL (reference sequence). The chain's CDR3 is CASSQGQSSNQPQHF. The CDR3 DNA reads as TGTGCCAGCAGCCAGGGACAGTCCAGCAATCAGCCCCAGCATTTT.

The sample holds one count of this clone. The rearrangement joins TRBV18 to TRBJ2-6; 7 bases are shared with TRBD1. The CDR3 consists of 16 residues. The ends lost 3 bases at V and 2 bases at J; junction bases unmatched: 4. Germline V gene sequence: CDR1 KGHSH, CDR2 LQKENI. The CDR3 protein is CASSPQGGPGANVLTF. CDR3 nucleotides: TGTGCCAGCTCACCTCAAGGGGGCCCTGGGGCCAACGTCCTGACTTTC.